The 28 T cell receptor beta chains listed next were all sequenced from one sample in a study of blood T cell repertoires in COVID-19. Data came from immunoSEQ multiplex PCR; TCRdb stores just in-frame clones and leaves some out. The data contain approximately 270,000 clones, approximately 85% of them seen just once; the ten biggest clones take up 0.7% to 0.9%. Sequencing was performed on peripheral blood. The receptors stem from a human donor with COVID-19, enrolled during active disease. The donor label of this sample is uncertain.

This sequence joins TRBV12-3 or TRBV12-4 and TRBJ2-3, with D possibly matching TRBD2 (5 bases). The CDR3 has 12 residues. V was clipped by 8 bases and J by 1 base, with 7 bases between them. In DNA form, the CDR3 reads TGTGCCAGCGGGAGTGGCACAGATACGCAGTATTTT. Protein: CASGSGTDTQYF.

The genes are TRBV2 and TRBJ1-3, with 8 bases fitting TRBD1. CDR3 length equals 17 residues. Per germline, CDR1 SNHLY and CDR2 FYNNEI. The V gene end was trimmed by 3 bases and the J gene end by 1 base; junction bases not matched to a gene: 8. The CDR3 spells CASSDSRGQSSGNTIYF. In nucleotides, the CDR3 is TGTGCCAGCAGTGATTCCAGGGGGCAATCTTCTGGAAACACCATATATTTT.

This clone was seen more than once but under ten times. The gene calls are TRBV4-1 and TRBJ2-1; tentative D call: TRBD2 (7 bases). CDR3 length: 16 amino acids. The germline CDR1 and CDR2 sequences are MGHRA and YSYEKL. Trimming took 6 bases from V and 5 from J, leaving 20 bases between them. The CDR3 reads CASRAPGGLINNEQFF. CDR3 sequence (DNA): TGCGCCAGCAGGGCTCCGGGGGGCCTTATTAACAATGAGCAGTTCTTC.

The sample holds a few counts of this clone. This chain uses TRBV30 with TRBJ1-2, with TRBD1 as a possible D gene (6 bases). This CDR3 comprises 12 residues. V was cut by 0 bases and J by 8 bases, with 10 bases left in between. Germline V gene sequence: CDR1 GTSNPN, CDR2 SVGIG (reference sequence). In nucleotides, the CDR3 is TGTGCCTGGAGTGTATGGCAGGGGGGCTACACCTTC. This translates into CAWSVWQGGYTF. Together with reference TRBV30 and TRBJ1-2, the CDR3 gives the full variable domain: SQTIHQWPATLVQPVGSPLSLECTVEGTSNPNLYWYRQAAGRGLQLLFYSVGIGQISSEVPQNLSASRPQDRQFILSSKKLLLSDSGFYLCAWSVWQGGYTFGSGTRLTVV.

The chain uses TRBV28 and TRBJ1-5, with 9 positions matching TRBD1. This CDR3 is 16 amino acids long. V was clipped by 8 bases and J by 2 bases; unmatched bases: 10. Germline V gives CDR1 MDHEN, CDR2 SYDVKM. The CDR3 protein is CASLPPGQGRNQPQHF. The CDR3 DNA reads TGTGCCAGCCTTCCGCCGGGACAGGGACGCAATCAGCCCCAGCATTTT.

J is TRBJ1-3 and V is TRBV19; TRBD1 aligns across 9 bases. The CDR3 loop spans 20 amino acids. The trim removed 5 bases at V and 0 bases at J, leaving 17 bases unmatched. CDR1 LNHDA and CDR2 SQIVND come from the germline V gene (reference sequence). This CDR3 reads CASSLGPGTGKGSSGNTIYF. The CDR3 DNA reads as TGTGCCAGTAGTTTAGGGCCCGGGACAGGGAAGGGAAGCTCTGGAAACACCATATATTTT.

This chain connects TRBV5-1 to TRBJ1-1; maybe TRBD1 (5 bases). In germline, CDR1 is SGHRS, CDR2 YFSETQ. This CDR3 is built from 13 residues. The ends were cut back, 5 bases at V and 3 bases at J, with 11 bases in the middle. CDR3 amino acids: CASRSVRDTEAFF. Written as DNA, the CDR3 is TGCGCCAGCAGAAGTGTCAGGGACACTGAAGCTTTCTTT.

The J gene is TRBJ2-2, the V gene TRBV19; TRBD2 agrees at 7 bases. This CDR3 spans 15 amino acids. Losses at the gene ends were 6 bases for V and 4 bases for J; bases not matched to a gene: 8. Per germline, CDR1 LNHDA and CDR2 SQIVND (reference sequence). The CDR3 coding sequence is TGTGCCAGTAGCCCGGTGCGGGAGATCACCGGGGAGCTGTTTTTT. Translating gives CASSPVREITGELFF.

The genes are TRBV5-1 and TRBJ2-1, with 14 bases identical to TRBD2. V lost 6 bases to trimming and J lost 9 bases; unmatched junction nucleotides: 5. From germline, CDR1 is SGHRS and CDR2 YFSETQ. The CDR3 has 14 amino acids. CDR3 DNA: TGCGCCAGCAAGGGACTAGCGGGAGAGGTTGAGCAGTTCTTC. Translated, it gives CASKGLAGEVEQFF. Drawing the rest from reference TRBV5-1 and TRBJ2-1, the complete variable domain is KAGVTQTPRYLIKTRGQQVTLSCSPISGHRSVSWYQQTPGQGLQFLFEYFSETQRNKGNFPGRFSGRQFSNSRSEMNVSTLELGDSALYLCASKGLAGEVEQFFGPGTRLTVL.

This chain joins TRBV30 and TRBJ2-7; TRBD1 agrees at 9 bases. Per the germline V gene, CDR1 is GTSNPN and CDR2 is SVGIG (reference sequence). The CDR3 contains 11 residues. V was clipped by 4 bases and J by 8 bases; unmatched bases: 3. CDR3 residues: CAWTTGGKQYF. The CDR3 nucleotides are TGTGCCTGGACCACAGGGGGCAAGCAGTACTTC.

The V gene is TRBV19, the J gene TRBJ1-4; 8 bases align to TRBD1. CDR1 is LNHDA and CDR2 is SQIVND in the germline V gene (reference sequence). This CDR3 is 17 amino acids long. Germline trimming cut 6 bases from V and 4 bases from J; bases unmatched to any gene: 13. The CDR3 sequence: CASSILGTGPYNEKLFF. For the CDR3, the DNA is TGTGCCAGTAGCATCCTAGGGACAGGCCCCTATAATGAAAAACTGTTTTTT.

The chain combines TRBV7-2 with TRBJ1-2, with a weak D call TRBD1 (5 bases). Germline V gives CDR1 SGHTA, CDR2 FQGNSA. Between the trimmed V and J ends, which lost 4 bases and 6 bases, there was a span of 18 bases. The CDR3 covers 15 residues. CDR3 DNA: TGTGCCAGCAGCTCCGGAGTGTGGGGGGAGAATGGCTACACCTTC. As protein: CASSSGVWGENGYTF.

The chain uses TRBV9 and TRBJ1-1, with a weak D call TRBD1 (5 bases). CDR1 SGDLS and CDR2 YYNGEE come from the germline V gene. The length of the CDR3 is 15 residues. The V end lost 4 bases, the J end lost 5 bases, and 18 bases lay between the germline ends. CDR3 bases: TGTGCCAGCAGCCCGTCCGGGGGGAGGAGGACTGAAGCTTTCTTT. It codes for CASSPSGGRRTEAFF.

This clone was counted between two and nine times. The rearrangement links TRBV19 to TRBJ1-1, with TRBD1 matching over 12 bases. Germline V gene data show CDR1 as LNHDA and CDR2 as SQIVND (reference sequence). V trimming: 7 bases; J trimming: 5 bases; junction bases outside the gene matches: 8. The CDR3 sequence is 15 residues long. The CDR3 nucleotides are TGTGCCAGTACCGGGACAGGGGGCGTGTGGACTGAAGCTTTCTTT. Protein product: CASTGTGGVWTEAFF.

The J gene is TRBJ2-2, the V gene TRBV27; perhaps TRBD1 as D (5 bases). CDR3 size: 16 residues. Trimming left V 5 bases short and J 5 bases short, with 18 bases between. The germline V gene has CDR1 MNHEY and CDR2 SMNVEV (reference sequence). The chain's CDR3 is CASSLGAASRTGELFF. The CDR3 coding sequence is TGTGCCAGCAGTCTAGGGGCCGCCTCGAGGACCGGGGAGCTGTTTTTT.

V gene TRBV10-3 combines with J gene TRBJ2-3, with TRBD2 matching 8 bases. The CDR3 consists of 16 residues. V gave up 6 bases and J gave up 0 bases; unmatched junction bases: 8. CDR1 is ENHRY, CDR2 SYGVKD, per germline. The CDR3 region is CAISYGVAGSTDTQYF. The CDR3 DNA sequence: TGTGCCATCAGCTACGGGGTAGCGGGGAGCACAGATACGCAGTATTTT.

Points on this clone: The same CDR3 also results from other DNA sequences found in this sample. V usage is TRBV5-1 and J usage is TRBJ2-3, with 9 bases matching TRBD1. The CDR3 spans 14 residues. Germline V lookup: CDR1 SGHRS, CDR2 YFSETQ. V was pared by 3 bases and J by 3 bases, with 2 bases of the junction left unmatched. CDR3 nucleotide sequence: TGCGCCAGCAGCTCCGGGACAGGGACAGATACGCAGTATTTT. Translating it yields CASSSGTGTDTQYF.

The chain joins TRBV2 to TRBJ1-4; TRBD1 might be the D (5 bases). V gave up 3 bases and J gave up 0 bases, with 11 bases separating them. The CDR3 is 16 amino acids. Germline V gene lookup returns CDR1 SNHLY and CDR2 FYNNEI. DNA for the CDR3: TGTGCCAGCAGTGAGTCGACAGCTGCAACTAATGAAAAACTGTTTTTT. As protein: CASSESTAATNEKLFF.

The chain recombines TRBV28 with TRBJ1-2; TRBD1 matches at 9 bases. CDR3 length: 15 amino acids. Germline assignment: CDR1 MDHEN and CDR2 SYDVKM. V gave up 8 bases and J gave up 1 base; unmatched junction bases: 8. The CDR3 DNA is TGTGCCAGCGTTTTGACAGGGGGGGGTAACTATGGCTACACCTTC. Protein: CASVLTGGGNYGYTF.

This chain links TRBV5-3 with TRBJ1-2, with D perhaps matching TRBD1 (6 bases). TRBV5-3 is placed among ORFs of uncertain function. The germline V and J ends were trimmed by 9 bases and 4 bases, with 13 bases remaining between them. The CDR3 sequence is 12 residues long. CDR3: CATSDSPYGYTF. DNA of the CDR3: TGTGCCACCTCGGACAGCCCCTATGGCTACACCTTC.

This sequence joins TRBV7-3 and TRBJ2-1; 16 bases map to TRBD2. From germline, CDR1 is SGHTA and CDR2 FQGTGA. The trim removed 5 bases at V and 0 bases at J, leaving 4 bases unmatched. The CDR3 has 18 residues. CDR3 in DNA: TGTGCCAGCAGCCGGGGACTAGCGGGAGGGAGCTCCTACAATGAGCAGTTCTTC. Residues: CASSRGLAGGSSYNEQFF.

The sample holds a few counts of this clone. The chain uses TRBV2 and TRBJ2-7; 7 bases line up with TRBD2. CDR3 length equals 14 residues. The J segment lost 3 bases and the V segment lost 7 bases, leaving 9 bases of the junction unmatched. Germline CDR1 reads SNHLY; CDR2 reads FYNNEI. The CDR3 protein is CASIVTSDGYEQYF. The CDR3 DNA reads as TGTGCCAGCATCGTTACTAGCGACGGCTACGAGCAGTACTTC. The complete variable domain, with remaining parts taken from reference TRBV2 and TRBJ2-7, reads EPEVTQTPSHQVTQMGQEVILRCVPISNHLYFYWYRQILGQKVEFLVSFYNNEISEKSEIFDDQFSVERPDGSNFTLKIRSTKLEDSAMYFCASIVTSDGYEQYFGPGTRLTVT.

The chain uses TRBV27 and TRBJ1-2, with a possible D match to TRBD1 (5 bases). V was cut by 6 bases and J by 3 bases, with 17 bases left in between. The CDR3 extends over 15 amino acids. From germline, CDR1 is MNHEY and CDR2 SMNVEV (reference sequence). The CDR3 loop is CASSLTPTAYYGYTF. CDR3 nucleotide sequence: TGTGCCAGCAGCCTTACTCCGACAGCTTACTATGGCTACACCTTC.

The chain joins TRBV13 to TRBJ2-7; a possible D gene is TRBD2 (6 bases). CDR1 is PRHDT, CDR2 FYEKMQ, per germline (reference sequence). Between the trimmed V and J ends, which lost 0 bases and 7 bases, there was a span of 13 bases. This CDR3 has 14 residues. CDR3 in DNA: TGTGCCAGCAGCTTAGGGGAGGGCCCAAGTGAGCAGTACTTC. This codes for CASSLGEGPSEQYF.

V gene TRBV7-8 combines with J gene TRBJ2-5, with D maybe TRBD2 (5 bases). The ends were cut back, 3 bases at V and 5 bases at J, with 16 bases in the middle. The CDR3 covers 15 residues. Germline V gene lookup returns CDR1 SGHVS and CDR2 FQNEAQ. The CDR3 DNA reads TGTGCCAGCAGCTTGCGGAACGGGATCCGCGAGACCCAGTACTTC. This codes for CASSLRNGIRETQYF. Full variable domain (rest looked up from reference TRBV7-8 and TRBJ2-5): GAGVSQSPRYKVAKRGQDVALRCDPISGHVSLFWYQQALGQGPEFLTYFQNEAQLDKSGLPSDRFFAERPEGSVSTLKIQRTQQEDSAVYLCASSLRNGIRETQYFGPGTRLLVL.

This clone appeared a few times. This rearrangement joins TRBV9 to TRBJ1-1; D is ambiguous. Trimming took 2 bases from V and 3 from J, leaving 14 bases between them. CDR1 is SGDLS and CDR2 is YYNGEE in the germline V gene. The CDR3 has 15 residues. The CDR3 is CASSVSTIWDTEAFF. The CDR3 nucleotides are TGTGCCAGCAGCGTCTCGACAATTTGGGACACTGAAGCTTTCTTT.

The chain joins TRBV9 to TRBJ1-3, with a possible D match to TRBD1 (5 bases). V dropped 3 bases and J dropped 7 bases, with 11 bases sitting between them. The CDR3 has 13 amino acids. Per germline, CDR1 SGDLS and CDR2 YYNGEE. In DNA form, the CDR3 reads TGTGCCAGCAGCGCCCTTGGGGGGAACACCATATATTTT. It translates to CASSALGGNTIYF.

DNA of the CDR3: TGTGCCAGCAGAGGGGCCTATGAGCAGTTCTTC. Its protein is CASRGAYEQFF. V usage is TRBV28 and J usage is TRBJ2-1; D possibly corresponds to TRBD1 (5 bases). The CDR3 contains 11 residues. V was cut by 6 bases and J by 8 bases, with 8 bases left in between. CDR1 is MDHEN and CDR2 is SYDVKM in the germline V gene.